This T cell receptor (beta chain) was captured by sequencing in a study of regulatory T cells in long-lasting Graves disease. The study, taken as a whole, reports: Whereas about a thousand public clonotypes were shared by new patients, persistent patients shared more, at around 2,700.

The time point here: newly diagnosed GD, antithyroid drugs for less than 3 months. RNA from PBMCs was the source of the TCR library. As for this clonotype: Its antigen is undetermined. A much more abundant neighbour one base away suggests this may be a read error.

Germline V gene lookup returns CDR1 PRHDT and CDR2 FYEKMQ (reference sequence). J gave up 0 bases and V 5 bases, and 5 bases lay outside the gene matches. The CDR3 runs to 16 residues. The TCR beta library used iRepertoire HTBI primers with Arm-PCR amplification of CDR3. Each CDR3 protein gets one entry after TCRdb re-called the multiplex PCR reads with MiXCR. This sample has 410,000 or so distinct CDR3 sequences, with 15% found just once. Another study also made use of these data, one on T cells in Graves' hyperthyroidism and ophthalmopathy. From that paper: The diagnoses drew upon clinical symptoms, serum thyroxine and TRAb, thyroid ultrasound and orbital computed tomography. RT-PCR in the first round (using the HTBI primer set) targeted the TCR CDR3.

Sequenced material: peripheral blood mononuclear cells (PBMCs), taken at new diagnosis, from a patient treated with antithyroid drugs. The clonotype was recovered from a woman in her 30s with Graves disease. V and J are TRBV13 and TRBJ2-3, with 10 bases that match TRBD2. This chain's CDR3 is CASSTQTSGSTDTQYF. The CDR3 DNA follows: TGTGCCAGCAGCACCCAGACTAGCGGGAGCACAGATACGCAGTATTTT.